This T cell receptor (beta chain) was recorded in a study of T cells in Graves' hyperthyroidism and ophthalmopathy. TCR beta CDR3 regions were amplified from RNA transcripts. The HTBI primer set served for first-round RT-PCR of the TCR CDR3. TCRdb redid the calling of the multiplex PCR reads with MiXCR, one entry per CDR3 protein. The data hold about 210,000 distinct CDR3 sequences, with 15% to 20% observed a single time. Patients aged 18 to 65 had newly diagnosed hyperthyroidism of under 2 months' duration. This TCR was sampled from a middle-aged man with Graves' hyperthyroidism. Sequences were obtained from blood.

In nucleotides, the CDR3 is TGTGCCACCAGCAGAGTAAGGACAGGACAAGAGACCCAGTACTTC. This gives the protein CATSRVRTGQETQYF. J is TRBJ2-5 and V is TRBV15, with 7 bases lining up with TRBD1. Germline CDR1 reads LNHNV; CDR2 reads YYDKDF (reference sequence). V was pared by 1 base and J by 2 bases, with 4 bases of the junction left unmatched. This CDR3 has 15 amino acids.